The 21 T cell receptor beta chains below were found in one sample sequenced in a study of human CD8 memory T cell subsets. TCR beta was sequenced from UMI-tagged 5' RACE libraries. TCRdb re-called the 5' RACE reads and gives one entry per CDR3 protein, without DNA. The sample includes around 19,000 distinct CDR3 sequences. The specimen was CD8+ T cells from PBMCs. The receptors were sampled from a human donor in good health.

By frequency, this clonotype is medium-sized (0.01 to 0.1%). The chain recombines TRBV9 with TRBJ1-4. This CDR3 has 13 amino acids. Germline-derived CDR1 and CDR2 are SGDLS and YYNGEE. Here the CDR3 reads CASSVGVREKLFF.

The J gene is TRBJ2-1, the V gene TRBV27; checking the TCRdb D call of TRBD1 is not possible without DNA. In germline, CDR1 is MNHEY, CDR2 SMNVEV (reference sequence). The CDR3 loop spans 13 amino acids. This chain's CDR3 is CASSSWGAVEQFF.

The chain carries TRBV5-1 and TRBJ2-7. Germline V gene sequence: CDR1 SGHRS, CDR2 YFSETQ. The CDR3 is 12 amino acids. The CDR3 sequence is CASSLSSYEQYF.

The rearrangement links TRBV19 to TRBJ2-3; TCRdb designates TRBD1, a call that cannot be tested without DNA. This CDR3 spans 14 amino acids. The germline CDR1 and CDR2 sequences are LNHDA and SQIVND (reference sequence). The CDR3 reads CASSMGQGTDTQYF.

The chain links TRBV2 to TRBJ1-2. The CDR3 contains 11 residues. Germline V CDR1 and CDR2: SNHLY, FYNNEI. The CDR3 sequence: CASSDSYGYTF.

The rearrangement uses TRBV6-5 and TRBJ2-2; no DNA is available, so the TRBD2 call from TCRdb remains unchecked. Germline-derived CDR1 and CDR2 are MNHEY and SVGAGI. This CDR3 is 14 amino acids long. CDR3: CASTAGANTGELFF.

This clonotype is large (0.1 to 1%) by frequency. The rearrangement joins TRBV29-1 to TRBJ2-5; TCRdb selects TRBD2, and the lack of DNA leaves this call unchecked. This CDR3 contains 16 residues. From germline, CDR1 is SQVTM and CDR2 ANQGSEA. CDR3 amino acids: CSVGSSSGGAIETQYF. Complete variable domain (other parts from reference TRBV29-1 and TRBJ2-5): SAVISQKPSRDICQRGTSLTIQCQVDSQVTMMFWYRQQPGQSLTLIATANQGSEATYESGFVIDKFPISRPNLTFSTLTVSNMSPEDSSIYLCSVGSSSGGAIETQYFGPGTRLLVL.

The V and J genes are TRBV6-5 and TRBJ2-7; TCRdb calls TRBD2, which cannot be checked without DNA. This CDR3 region has 17 residues. Germline V gene data show CDR1 as MNHEY and CDR2 as SVGAGI. The CDR3 is CASSYFGLAGGRYEQYF.

This chain connects TRBV5-1 to TRBJ2-1. CDR1 is SGHRS, CDR2 YFSETQ, per germline. The CDR3 is made up of 15 amino acids. CDR3 sequence reads: CASSSGDGTYNEQFF.

The chain combines TRBV5-6 with TRBJ2-7. Germline lookup yields CDR1 SGHDT and CDR2 YYEEEE. This CDR3 has 14 residues. This chain's CDR3 is CASSLTGTPYEQYF.

The chain links TRBV7-8 to TRBJ2-3; with no DNA, the TCRdb D assignment of TRBD2 cannot be verified. Germline lookup yields CDR1 SGHVS and CDR2 FQNEAQ. The CDR3 length is 15 residues. CDR3 amino acids: CASTPSGRGADTQYF.

The chain couples TRBV27 to TRBJ2-7. The germline CDR1 and CDR2 sequences are MNHEY and SMNVEV (reference sequence). This CDR3 comprises 13 residues. Here the CDR3 reads CASSFTSSYEQYF.

This clonotype registers medium-sized by frequency. The chain links TRBV4-1 to TRBJ1-5. Germline values: CDR1 MGHRA, CDR2 YSYEKL. The CDR3 is 13 amino acids. CDR3: CASSQDWDQPQHF.

The chain employs TRBV20-1 and TRBJ2-1; with no DNA, the TCRdb D assignment of TRBD1 cannot be verified. There are 14 residues in the CDR3. The V gene's germline CDR1 is DFQATT and CDR2 SNEGSKA (reference sequence). CDR3 amino acids: CSAWDRGNVNEQFF.

The CDR3 is CASSLGPTYEQYF. The rearrangement uses TRBV3-1 and TRBJ2-7. The germline CDR1 and CDR2 sequences are LGHDT and YNNKEL (reference sequence). The CDR3 covers 13 residues.

CDR3: CASSPRDRGAEAFF. The chain is built from TRBV19 and TRBJ1-1; TCRdb outputs TRBD1, but without DNA this stays unchecked. CDR1 is LNHDA and CDR2 is SQIVND in the germline V gene (reference sequence). This CDR3 is built from 14 residues.

V gene TRBV7-9 combines with J gene TRBJ2-5; TCRdb reports TRBD2, a call that lacks DNA to check it against. Germline V CDR1 and CDR2: SEHNR, FQNEAQ (reference sequence). The length of the CDR3 is 18 residues. CDR3 residues: CASSLAGSGLAGQETQYF.

The V gene is TRBV12-3 or TRBV12-4, the J gene TRBJ2-3; with no DNA, the TCRdb D assignment of TRBD1 cannot be verified. There are 16 residues in the CDR3. The CDR3 region is CASSQNDGADTDTQYF.

The chain uses TRBV6-2 or TRBV6-3 and TRBJ2-2; TCRdb's D call, TRBD2, is unchecked because there is no DNA. CDR1 MNHEY and CDR2 SVGEGT come from the germline V gene. The CDR3 is 21 amino acids. CDR3 loop: CASSSHWETSGSGVDTGELFF.

This clonotype is labeled medium-sized based on frequency. J is TRBJ2-3 and V is TRBV10-3. Germline V gene data show CDR1 as ENHRY and CDR2 as SYGVKD. The CDR3 spans 16 residues. CDR3 region: CAISDWSDITTDTQYF.

The gene calls are TRBV24-1 and TRBJ2-7. Looked up from germline, CDR1 is KGHDR and CDR2 is SFDVKD. The CDR3 consists of 13 residues. CDR3 residues: CATSDLQRDEQYF.